The clone carrying this T cell receptor (beta chain) was recorded only once. Trimming cost V 2 bases and J 0 bases, with 13 bases left between them. CDR1 GTSNPN and CDR2 SVGIG come from the germline V gene (reference sequence). The CDR3 covers 15 residues. Generated by immunoSEQ multiplex PCR, the TCRdb table keeps only in-frame clones and is missing some. The sample lists 200,000 to 300,000 clones, 85% to 90% occurring once. These data originate in a study of blood T cell repertoires in COVID-19. The sequence was collected from a young woman with acute COVID-19. Sequencing input: PBMCs or T cells enriched from blood (not recorded which). The genes are TRBV30 and TRBJ1-1; possible D gene TRBD1, 6 bases. DNA of the CDR3: TGTGCCTGGAGTCCGGGACACATAATGAACACTGAAGCTTTCTTT. It codes for CAWSPGHIMNTEAFF. The full variable domain, completed using reference TRBV30 and TRBJ1-1, is SQTIHQWPATLVQPVGSPLSLECTVEGTSNPNLYWYRQAAGRGLQLLFYSVGIGQISSEVPQNLSASRPQDRQFILSSKKLLLSDSGFYLCAWSPGHIMNTEAFFGQGTRLTVV.